This T cell receptor (beta chain) appears in the sequencing data of a study of graft-versus-host responses after intestinal transplantation. Time point noted: postoperative day 105 after intestinal transplantation (dayNNNN = postoperative day). CDR3 size: 15 residues. The germline V gene encodes CDR1 MNHEY and CDR2 SVGAGI. The V gene end was trimmed by 10 bases and the J gene end by 4 bases; junction bases not matched to a gene: 10. Generated by immunoSEQ multiplex PCR, the TCRdb table keeps only in-frame clones and is missing some. The data show more than 10,000 clones, roughly nine tenths seen once.

The clonotype was recovered from a human patient who received an intestinal transplant, so some T cells may come from the graft donor. Sequencing was performed on PBMCs, taken 105 days after intestinal transplantation. The rearrangement joins TRBV6-5 to TRBJ2-6, with 7 bases aligning to TRBD2. For the CDR3, the DNA is TGTGCCACGGGGGGTGACATTTTCGGGGCCAACGTCCTGACTTTC. This sequence encodes CATGGDIFGANVLTF.